The 31 T cell receptor beta chains below come from one sample, sequenced in a study of T cell clonotyping in hematopoietic cell transplantation. Specified time point: recipient sample about 28 days before transplant, after cytoreduction. The assay was immunoSEQ multiplex PCR, and TCRdb's table has in-frame clones only and misses some. Of 5,000 to 7,000 clones listed, roughly 85% are singletons. This sample comprised peripheral blood mononuclear cells, obtained before stem cell transplant. The receptor set was obtained from a man aged 55 to 70 with acute myeloid leukemia. Some clones in this sample may be carry-over from other donors' samples.

This chain links TRBV5-1 with TRBJ2-5; 7 bases are shared with TRBD1. Germline V gene data show CDR1 as SGHRS and CDR2 as YFSETQ. The trim removed 7 bases at V and 4 bases at J, leaving 4 bases unmatched. The CDR3 length is 12 residues. In DNA, the CDR3 is TGCGCCAGCGGTAGGACAGGAGAGACCCAGTACTTC. As protein: CASGRTGETQYF.

This chain links TRBV5-1 with TRBJ1-1; D ambiguous. V shed 0 bases and J shed 7 bases, with 13 bases lying between them. Germline V gene sequence: CDR1 SGHRS, CDR2 YFSETQ. The CDR3 totals 14 residues. The CDR3 DNA reads TGCGCCAGCAGCTTGGTGGCCCTCTCGGGTGAAGCTTTCTTT. Translating gives CASSLVALSGEAFF.

This rearrangement joins TRBV2 to TRBJ1-1; D is perhaps TRBD1 (6 bases). V dropped 5 bases and J dropped 4 bases, with 14 bases sitting between them. The CDR3 spans 14 residues. The germline gives CDR1 SNHLY, CDR2 FYNNEI. CDR3 nucleotides: TGTGCCAGCAGTCGGACGGGGGCAGGCACTGAAGCTTTCTTT. This translates into CASSRTGAGTEAFF.

V is TRBV18 and J is TRBJ1-1; 7 positions match TRBD1. Germline V gene sequence: CDR1 KGHSH, CDR2 LQKENI. This CDR3 is 14 amino acids long. Trimming cost V 3 bases and J 1 base; bases outside gene matches: 2. Here the CDR3 DNA reads TGTGCCAGCTCACCCCAGGGGGGGAACACTGAAGCTTTCTTT. Translation: CASSPQGGNTEAFF.

The chain employs TRBV7-9 and TRBJ2-2; TRBD2 agrees at 9 bases. With V trimmed by 5 bases and J by 2 bases, 12 bases remained unmatched. From germline, CDR1 is SEHNR and CDR2 FQNEAQ (reference sequence). The CDR3 runs 18 residues. The CDR3 DNA is TGTGCCAGCAGCCCCAAAGTAGCGGGGGTCCTAAACACCGGGGAGCTGTTTTTT. It encodes CASSPKVAGVLNTGELFF.

This sequence joins TRBV5-1 and TRBJ1-4; D gene uncertain. The CDR3 length is 13 residues. Looked up from germline, CDR1 is SGHRS and CDR2 is YFSETQ. Trimming removed 4 bases at V and 5 bases at J, with 9 bases between. The CDR3 protein is CASSVGRNEKLFF. Written as DNA, the CDR3 is TGCGCCAGCAGCGTGGGGAGAAATGAAAAACTGTTTTTT.

The rearrangement uses TRBV11-2 and TRBJ1-2; 7 nucleotides line up with TRBD1. The CDR3 contains 16 residues. The V gene end was trimmed by 5 bases and the J gene end by 3 bases; junction bases not matched to a gene: 12. Germline assignment: CDR1 SGHAT and CDR2 FQNNGV. The DNA for the CDR3 is TGTGCCAGCAGCACCCTAGACAGGGTTTTTGACTATGGCTACACCTTC. Its translation is CASSTLDRVFDYGYTF.

The rearrangement links TRBV6-1 to TRBJ1-1; no clear D gene. The CDR3 has 12 amino acids. Trimming left V 4 bases short and J 3 bases short, with 6 bases between. Looked up from germline, CDR1 is MNHNS and CDR2 is SASEGT. This chain's CDR3 is CASSAWDTEAFF. CDR3 nucleotide sequence: TGTGCCAGCAGTGCGTGGGACACTGAAGCTTTCTTT.

The chain couples TRBV11-2 to TRBJ2-2; tentative D call: TRBD2 (5 bases). This CDR3 spans 13 amino acids. The V and J ends lost 5 bases and 6 bases respectively, with 10 bases between them. Germline V gene data show CDR1 as SGHAT and CDR2 as FQNNGV. CDR3 nucleotides: TGTGCCAGCAGCCCGGCGAGGGCCGGGGAGCTGTTTTTT. As protein: CASSPARAGELFF.

This chain joins TRBV7-9 and TRBJ1-1; no firm D call. Trimming removed 2 bases from V and 3 bases from J, with 10 bases in between. This CDR3 is 14 amino acids long. Germline CDR1 is SEHNR and CDR2 is FQNEAQ (reference sequence). This CDR3 is CASSLSIRDTEAFF. The CDR3 nucleotides read TGTGCCAGCAGCTTATCTATAAGAGACACTGAAGCTTTCTTT.

The rearrangement joins TRBV19 to TRBJ2-5, with 9 bases that match TRBD2. The CDR3 covers 14 residues. V lost 5 bases to trimming and J lost 4 bases; unmatched junction nucleotides: 5. Per the germline V gene, CDR1 is LNHDA and CDR2 is SQIVND (reference sequence). CDR3 sequence: CASSLLAGVETQYF. In nucleotides, the CDR3 is TGTGCCAGTAGTCTTTTAGCGGGGGTAGAGACCCAGTACTTC.

This clone showed up just once. The chain joins TRBV27 to TRBJ2-7, with TRBD2 matching over 13 bases. This CDR3 has 15 amino acids. After removal of 6 bases from V and 7 bases from J, the junction contained 9 bases not matched to a gene. CDR1 and CDR2 (germline): MNHEY, SMNVEV (reference sequence). CDR3 sequence (DNA): TGTGCCAGCAGACGGACTAGCGGGAGCTCGGGGGAGCAGTACTTC. Residues: CASRRTSGSSGEQYF.

V is TRBV5-4 and J is TRBJ2-1; D possibly matches TRBD1 or TRBD2 (5 bases each). CDR1 SGHNT and CDR2 YYREEE come from the germline V gene (reference sequence). The length of the CDR3 is 16 residues. The ends were cut back, 0 bases at V and 0 bases at J, with 10 bases in the middle. In nucleotides, the CDR3 is TGTGCCAGCAGCTTGGGAGGGACGGTCTCCTACAATGAGCAGTTCTTC. Translating gives CASSLGGTVSYNEQFF.

The rearrangement links TRBV27 to TRBJ2-7; unclear D gene. The CDR3 has 13 amino acids. V was trimmed by 7 bases and J by 3 bases, leaving 13 bases between them. Germline V lookup: CDR1 MNHEY, CDR2 SMNVEV (reference sequence). The CDR3 protein is CASKDVANYEQYF. In DNA, the CDR3 is TGTGCCAGCAAGGACGTCGCAAACTACGAGCAGTACTTC.

The genes are TRBV20-1 and TRBJ1-1, with D possibly being TRBD1 (5 bases). V lost 5 bases, J lost 3 bases, and 7 bases lay in between. Germline V lookup: CDR1 DFQATT, CDR2 SNEGSKA (reference sequence). CDR3 size: 11 residues. The CDR3 bases are TGCAGTGCTGGGGGGGACACTGAAGCTTTCTTT. Translating gives CSAGGDTEAFF.

The chain links TRBV4-2 to TRBJ2-1; 8 bases agree with TRBD2. Germline trimming cut 1 base from V and 8 bases from J; bases unmatched to any gene: 7. The V gene's germline CDR1 is LGHNA and CDR2 YNFKEQ. CDR3 length: 15 amino acids. The CDR3 spells CASSQGSGGRDEQFF. The DNA for the CDR3 is TGTGCCAGCAGCCAAGGGTCGGGGGGGCGGGATGAGCAGTTCTTC.

The chain carries TRBV11-3 and TRBJ1-2, with D hard to call. CDR3 size: 14 residues. V shed 1 base and J shed 7 bases, with 13 bases lying between them. From germline, CDR1 is SGHNT and CDR2 YENEEA. In DNA form, the CDR3 reads TGTGCCAGCAGCTTAGTCCGCGAGAGCGGTGGCTACACCTTC. Translating it yields CASSLVRESGGYTF.

The genes are TRBV7-2 and TRBJ1-2; D remains ambiguous. CDR3 length equals 13 residues. Germline assignment: CDR1 SGHTA and CDR2 FQGNSA. V was cut by 2 bases and J by 4 bases, with 8 bases left in between. CDR3 nucleotides: TGTGCCAGCAGCTTACTGACGGCCTATGGCTACACCTTC. Protein product: CASSLLTAYGYTF.

The chain employs TRBV7-9 and TRBJ2-4; 9 bases map to TRBD1. V lost 6 bases, J lost 0 bases, and 6 bases stayed unmatched. The CDR3 has 16 residues. Germline CDR1 reads SEHNR; CDR2 reads FQNEAQ (reference sequence). The CDR3 loop is CASSLTGQGAKNIQYF. In DNA, the CDR3 is TGTGCCAGCAGTCTGACGGGACAGGGAGCCAAAAACATTCAGTACTTC.

The genes are TRBV5-1 and TRBJ1-1; a weak D match, TRBD1 (5 bases). V was clipped by 5 bases and J by 7 bases, with 9 bases between them. The CDR3 has 11 residues. From germline, CDR1 is SGHRS and CDR2 YFSETQ. The chain's CDR3 is CASRAGNEAFF. The DNA of the CDR3 is TGCGCCAGCAGGGCAGGGAATGAAGCTTTCTTT.

The V call is TRBV5-1, the J call TRBJ1-1; 11 bases are shared with TRBD1. Germline loops: CDR1 SGHRS, CDR2 YFSETQ. The V and J ends lost 3 bases and 3 bases, in that order; junction bases with no gene match: 4. CDR3 length equals 15 residues. The CDR3 nucleotides are TGCGCCAGCAGCTCGGGACAGGGGGAAGACACTGAAGCTTTCTTT. Amino acids: CASSSGQGEDTEAFF.

This clone was detected once. The chain couples TRBV19 to TRBJ2-7; TRBD1 matches at 12 bases. Trimming cost V 5 bases and J 6 bases; bases outside gene matches: 14. The CDR3 runs to 17 residues. Germline CDR1 and CDR2: LNHDA and SQIVND (reference sequence). CDR3 residues: CASSGNRDRGRGGEQYF. The DNA of the CDR3 is TGTGCCAGTAGTGGGAACCGGGACAGGGGGCGAGGCGGCGAGCAGTACTTC.

The chain carries TRBV5-8 and TRBJ1-4; D not resolved. This CDR3 has 11 residues. Trimming cost V 1 base and J 6 bases, with 1 base left between them. CDR1 SGHTS and CDR2 YDEGEE come from the germline V gene. Here the CDR3 DNA reads TGTGCCAGCAGCTTGTATGAAAAACTGTTTTTT. Translation: CASSLYEKLFF. The full variable domain, completed using reference TRBV5-8 and TRBJ1-4, is EAGVTQSPTHLIKTRGQQATLRCSPISGHTSVYWYQQALGLGLQFLLWYDEGEERNRGNFPPRFSGRQFPNYSSELNVNALELEDSALYLCASSLYEKLFFGSGTQLSVL.

Only one count was recorded for this clone. CDR3 nucleotide sequence: TGTGCCAGCAGCGACAGGGTTGGAAACACCATATATTTT. Translated: CASSDRVGNTIYF. V usage is TRBV9 and J usage is TRBJ1-3, with TRBD1 as a possible D gene (6 bases). Trimming took 3 bases from V and 3 from J, leaving 7 bases between them. Germline CDR1 and CDR2: SGDLS and YYNGEE. CDR3 length: 13 amino acids.

J is TRBJ2-2 and V is TRBV11-3; maybe TRBD1 (5 bases). Germline-derived CDR1 and CDR2 are SGHNT and YENEEA. Trimming removed 4 bases at V and 5 bases at J, with 11 bases between. The CDR3 is 14 amino acids. CDR3 sequence: CASSSSRATGELFF. For the CDR3, the DNA is TGTGCCAGCAGCTCAAGCAGGGCTACCGGGGAGCTGTTTTTT. Variable domain in full (rest from reference TRBV11-3 and TRBJ2-2): EAGVVQSPRYKIIEKKQPVAFWCNPISGHNTLYWYLQNLGQGPELLIRYENEEAVDDSQLPKDRFSAERLKGVDSTLKIQPAELGDSAVYLCASSSSRATGELFFGEGSRLTVL.

This chain links TRBV10-3 with TRBJ2-7, with 9 positions matching TRBD2. Germline loops: CDR1 ENHRY, CDR2 SYGVKD. The CDR3 totals 15 residues. V shed 3 bases, J shed 2 bases, and the junction held 5 bases outside the gene matches. The CDR3 bases are TGTGCCATCAGTGACCATTTAGCGGGGGCCTACGAGCAGTACTTC. This translates into CAISDHLAGAYEQYF.

This chain connects TRBV5-1 to TRBJ2-1; 9 positions match TRBD1. The trim removed 0 bases at V and 3 bases at J, leaving 7 bases unmatched. The CDR3 totals 17 residues. Germline CDR1 is SGHRS and CDR2 is YFSETQ. DNA of the CDR3: TGCGCCAGCAGCTTGGGTTTCGGACAGGGGCTCTACAATGAGCAGTTCTTC. Translated: CASSLGFGQGLYNEQFF.

A few counts support this clone. The chain is built from TRBV5-4 and TRBJ2-7; possible D gene TRBD1, 6 bases. CDR1 is SGHNT, CDR2 YYREEE, per germline (reference sequence). Trimming pared 10 bases from V and 2 bases from J, leaving 19 bases between. CDR3 length: 14 amino acids. The CDR3 region is CAATDQDRTYEQYF. Written as DNA, the CDR3 is TGTGCCGCCACAGACCAGGACAGAACCTACGAGCAGTACTTC.

V and J are TRBV30 and TRBJ1-1, with 10 bases fitting TRBD1. In germline, CDR1 is GTSNPN, CDR2 SVGIG (reference sequence). CDR3 length: 15 amino acids. V dropped 3 bases and J dropped 0; count of bases not matched to a gene: 4. The CDR3, as DNA: TGTGCCTGGAGCCCCGGGACAGGGGTGAACACTGAAGCTTTCTTT. Protein sequence: CAWSPGTGVNTEAFF. Supplemented by reference TRBV30 and TRBJ1-1, the full variable domain reads SQTIHQWPATLVQPVGSPLSLECTVEGTSNPNLYWYRQAAGRGLQLLFYSVGIGQISSEVPQNLSASRPQDRQFILSSKKLLLSDSGFYLCAWSPGTGVNTEAFFGQGTRLTVV.

A few counts support this clone. The chain employs TRBV9 and TRBJ1-1, with D possibly matching TRBD1 (5 bases). Germline lookup yields CDR1 SGDLS and CDR2 YYNGEE. The length of the CDR3 is 13 residues. Trimming removed 4 bases from V and 2 bases from J, with 9 bases in between. The CDR3 protein is CASSWDGNTEAFF. CDR3 bases: TGTGCCAGCAGCTGGGACGGAAACACTGAAGCTTTCTTT.

The V and J genes are TRBV11-3 and TRBJ1-1; a possible D gene is TRBD1 (5 bases). Trimming stripped 0 bases from V and 3 bases from J, with 8 bases between. This CDR3 has 14 residues. Germline assignment: CDR1 SGHNT and CDR2 YENEEA. CDR3 DNA sequence: TGTGCCAGCAGCTTAGATGTGGGGGACACTGAAGCTTTCTTT. Translation gives CASSLDVGDTEAFF.